The 9 T cell receptor beta chains below all came from one sample that was sequenced in a study of neurological immune-mediated disorders. TCRdb reanalysed the 5' RACE reads using MiXCR and keeps one entry per CDR3 protein. Of about 79,000 distinct CDR3 sequences listed, 13% to 15% are singletons. Sequencing was performed on PBMCs. The receptors shown here come from a woman aged 45 to 65 in good health.

Ten or more counts support this clonotype. A read error may account for a junction end that differs from germline. CDR3 nucleotides: TGTGCTAGCAGCCCCGGACAGGGATCCTACAATGAGCAGTTCTTC. The encoded protein is CASSPGQGSYNEQFF. V usage is TRBV7-7 and J usage is TRBJ2-1; 8 bases map to TRBD1. CDR1 and CDR2 (germline): SSHAT, FNYEAQ (reference sequence). The CDR3 runs 15 residues.

The genes are TRBV5-5 and TRBJ2-1; D is unclear. The CDR3 length is 13 residues. The V gene's germline CDR1 is SGHKS and CDR2 YYEKEE (reference sequence). V lost 0 bases and J 6 bases, leaving 7 bases between the germline ends. The CDR3 here is CASSLGLLNEQFF. CDR3 sequence (DNA): TGTGCCAGCAGCTTGGGTCTACTCAATGAGCAGTTCTTC.

This clonotype turned up a few times. The CDR3 DNA sequence: TGCGCCAGCAGCCCCAGCGTGGAAGAGACCCAGTACTTC. Its protein is CASSPSVEETQYF. The chain uses TRBV5-1 and TRBJ2-5, with D uncertain. Per germline, CDR1 SGHRS and CDR2 YFSETQ. V was trimmed by 4 bases and J by 3 bases, leaving 10 bases between them. The CDR3 spans 13 residues.

Only a few counts were recorded for this clonotype. This chain uses TRBV5-1 with TRBJ2-6; D not certain. Germline V CDR1 and CDR2: SGHRS, YFSETQ. V was clipped by 2 bases and J by 0 bases, with 6 bases between them. The CDR3 has 15 residues. CDR3 residues: CASSFDGSGANVLTF. Written as DNA, the CDR3 is TGCGCCAGCAGCTTTGACGGCTCTGGGGCCAACGTCCTGACTTTC.

This clonotype was recorded many times. The V call is TRBV27, the J call TRBJ1-4, with D hard to call. Germline lookup yields CDR1 MNHEY and CDR2 SMNVEV (reference sequence). The CDR3 has 16 amino acids. V was cut by 5 bases and J by 3 bases, with 16 bases left in between. The CDR3 DNA reads as TGTGCCAGCAGTCACCCCCCCCAGCCCTCTAATGAAAAACTGTTTTTT. It yields the protein CASSHPPQPSNEKLFF.

Many counts were recorded for this clonotype. The rearrangement uses TRBV5-1 and TRBJ2-5, with D tentatively TRBD1 (6 bases). Germline V gene data show CDR1 as SGHRS and CDR2 as YFSETQ. Trimming took off 6 bases at V and 5 bases at J, with 20 bases between the two ends. The CDR3 is 15 residues long. CDR3 sequence (DNA): TGCGCCAGCACCCCGAACAGGGTCTCGGGTGAGACCCAGTACTTC. Encoded protein: CASTPNRVSGETQYF.

This clonotype was seen at least ten times. The J gene is TRBJ1-4, the V gene TRBV12-3 or TRBV12-4; no clear D. CDR3 length: 13 amino acids. V lost 2 bases and J lost 8, with 9 bases in between. CDR3: CASSLPGVEKLFF. The CDR3 bases are TGTGCCAGCAGTTTACCGGGAGTCGAAAAACTGTTTTTT.

About this clonotype: A much larger clone differs from this one at a single base, so this may be a read error. The rearrangement uses TRBV7-2 and TRBJ2-3; TRBD2 matches 9 bases. CDR1 SGHTA and CDR2 FQGNSA come from the germline V gene. The J segment lost 2 bases and the V segment lost 5 bases, leaving 11 bases of the junction unmatched. The CDR3 runs to 17 residues. CDR3 nucleotide sequence: TGTGCCAGCAGCCAACGGGGGCGGGGGGGCCCCACAGATACGCAGTATTTT. Translation gives CASSQRGRGGPTDTQYF.

This clonotype was picked up many times. The V call is TRBV10-2, the J call TRBJ1-2, with 7 positions matching TRBD1. This CDR3 is 13 amino acids long. Germline values: CDR1 WSHSY, CDR2 SAAADI. V lost 2 bases and J lost 5; bases outside the gene matches: 2. The CDR3 loop is CASSETGVYGYTF. CDR3 sequence (DNA): TGCGCCAGCAGTGAGACAGGGGTGTATGGCTACACCTTC.